These 26 T cell receptor beta chains came from one sample sequenced in a study of graft-versus-host responses after intestinal transplantation. The repertoire was sequenced with immunoSEQ multiplex PCR; TCRdb's copy has only in-frame clones and lacks some. The data show around 21,000 clones, 30% to 40% seen once. Responders (about 200,000, CFSE-labeled) met about 200,000 stimulators that were irradiated and violet-dye-labeled. Sequencing was performed on alloreactive CD8+ T cells from a mixed lymphocyte reaction culture, taken before intestinal transplant. Subset given: CFSE-low proliferating T cells sorted from roughly six-day pre-transplant mixed lymphocyte reaction (GvH or HvG direction). These TCRs come from a human patient who received an intestinal transplant.

This clone showed up just once. The J gene is TRBJ2-2, the V gene TRBV5-1; possibly TRBD2 for D (5 bases). In germline, CDR1 is SGHRS, CDR2 YFSETQ. The CDR3 is 13 amino acids. The V and J ends lost 3 bases and 7 bases respectively, with 10 bases between them. The CDR3 loop reads CASSSLEGGELFF. The DNA of the CDR3 is TGCGCCAGCAGCTCCCTTGAGGGCGGGGAGCTGTTTTTT.

This clone occurred a few times. The rearrangement links TRBV27 to TRBJ2-2; D gene uncertain. Per germline, CDR1 MNHEY and CDR2 SMNVEV (reference sequence). Trimming took off 6 bases at V and 0 bases at J, with 17 bases between the two ends. The CDR3 covers 17 residues. The DNA for the CDR3 is TGTGCCAGCAGCCTTAGCCTGAATTTCGCGAACACCGGGGAGCTGTTTTTT. This gives the protein CASSLSLNFANTGELFF.

The chain is built from TRBV13 and TRBJ2-7; 9 bases fit TRBD2. The germline V gene has CDR1 PRHDT and CDR2 FYEKMQ (reference sequence). This CDR3 contains 16 residues. V trimming: 5 bases; J trimming: 2 bases; junction bases outside the gene matches: 10. The CDR3 region has the DNA TGTGCCAGCAGCACCCGGGGACTAGCAGCCCCCTACGAGCAGTACTTC. This codes for CASSTRGLAAPYEQYF.

The genes are TRBV27 and TRBJ2-7, with D hard to call. The V and J ends lost 2 bases and 3 bases respectively, with 11 bases between them. The CDR3 loop spans 14 amino acids. The germline CDR1 and CDR2 sequences are MNHEY and SMNVEV (reference sequence). The CDR3 DNA sequence: TGTGCCAGCAGTTTAACGGGTTTCGGCTACGAGCAGTACTTC. Amino acid sequence: CASSLTGFGYEQYF.

This clone is termed medium-sized. The genes are TRBV4-1 and TRBJ1-5; tentatively, D is TRBD1 (6 bases). Deletions cut 3 bases from V and 7 bases from J, with 19 bases between. Per the germline V gene, CDR1 is MGHRA and CDR2 is YSYEKL. The CDR3 length is 16 residues. CDR3 amino acids: CASSHHTPGVGQPQHF. The CDR3, as DNA: TGCGCCAGCAGCCATCATACGCCAGGGGTAGGCCAGCCCCAGCATTTT.

V usage is TRBV4-1 and J usage is TRBJ1-2; the D is unclear. CDR1 and CDR2 (germline): MGHRA, YSYEKL. V was cut by 0 bases and J by 4 bases, with 12 bases left in between. This CDR3 has 15 amino acids. CDR3 sequence: CASSQDFGVGYGYTF. The DNA of the CDR3 is TGCGCCAGCAGCCAAGATTTCGGGGTCGGCTATGGCTACACCTTC.

Of note for this clone: This may be a read error: a much more frequent sequence differs by one nucleotide. The same CDR3 can be traced to other DNA sequences in this sample. This rearrangement joins TRBV4-1 to TRBJ2-7; 9 positions match TRBD2. Germline V CDR1 and CDR2: MGHRA, YSYEKL. The CDR3 sequence is 17 residues long. CDR3 residues: CASSQDGLAGRVYEQYF. As DNA, the CDR3 is TGCGCCAGCAGCCAAGATGGGCTAGCGGGACGTGTTTACGAACAGTACTTC.

Details on this clone: This sample includes further DNA sequences coding for the same CDR3. J is TRBJ1-2 and V is TRBV27; 7 bases are shared with TRBD1. Germline V CDR1 and CDR2: MNHEY, SMNVEV (reference sequence). This CDR3 has 13 amino acids. J was trimmed by 6 bases and V by 6 bases; bases with no gene match: 7. The CDR3 DNA reads as TGTGCCAGCAGCTTCACAGGGGTAGATGGCTACACCTTC. Encoded protein: CASSFTGVDGYTF.

This clone has only a few counts. V usage is TRBV6-6 and J usage is TRBJ2-3; weak D call: TRBD2 (6 bases). Germline CDR1 MNHNY, CDR2 SVGAGI (reference sequence). Trimming shortened V by 5 bases and J by 4 bases, and 10 bases separated the two germline ends. The CDR3 contains 13 residues. CDR3 sequence (DNA): TGTGCCAGCAGTCACGGGGGTGCAGATACGCAGTATTTT. It specifies CASSHGGADTQYF.

CDR3 coding DNA: TGTGCCAGCAGGGAGGGGGCGGGGGCCTCCTACGAGCAGTACTTC. It translates to CASREGAGASYEQYF. The J gene is TRBJ2-7, the V gene TRBV5-4, with D tentatively TRBD1 or TRBD2 (7 bases each). Germline values: CDR1 SGHNT, CDR2 YYREEE (reference sequence). V dropped 5 bases and J dropped 0 bases, with 15 bases sitting between them. The CDR3 length is 15 residues.

V gene TRBV7-9 combines with J gene TRBJ2-6; D remains unclear. V lost 6 bases and J lost 2, with 14 bases in between. The V gene's germline CDR1 is SEHNR and CDR2 FQNEAQ (reference sequence). This CDR3 is 16 amino acids long. For the CDR3, the DNA is TGTGCCAGCAGAGGCCCCTGGGTAACTGGGGCCAACGTCCTGACTTTC. Translated: CASRGPWVTGANVLTF. Supplemented by reference TRBV7-9 and TRBJ2-6, the full variable domain reads DTGVSQNPRHKITKRGQNVTFRCDPISEHNRLYWYRQTLGQGPEFLTYFQNEAQLEKSRLLSDRFSAERPKGSFSTLEIQRTEQGDSAMYLCASRGPWVTGANVLTFGAGSRLTVL.

On this clone itself: The junction departs from the called germline gene at one end, perhaps through a read error. The J gene is TRBJ2-7, the V gene TRBV14, with D possibly TRBD2 on 6 matching bases. The CDR3 is 15 amino acids. Per germline, CDR1 SGHDN and CDR2 FVKESK. The DNA of the CDR3 is TGTGCCAGCAGTCTAAGCGGGCTCGGAGGCTACGGGCAGTACTTC. Translating gives CASSLSGLGGYGQYF.

The genes are TRBV11-1 and TRBJ2-3; 11 positions match TRBD2. Germline CDR1 SGHAT, CDR2 FQDESV (reference sequence). Trimming removed 5 bases from V and 11 bases from J; junction bases left unmatched: 6. This CDR3 has 13 residues. The CDR3 spells CASSTHLAGGQYF. CDR3 DNA sequence: TGTGCCAGCAGCACCCACCTAGCGGGGGGGCAGTATTTT.

The chain joins TRBV25-1 to TRBJ2-2; 7 positions agree with TRBD2. The CDR3 has 14 residues. Looked up from germline, CDR1 is MGHDK and CDR2 is SYGVNS. J lost 5 bases, V lost 1 base, and 1 base had no gene match. CDR3 residues: CASSEWEGTGELFF. The DNA for the CDR3 is TGTGCCAGCAGTGAATGGGAGGGTACCGGGGAGCTGTTTTTT.

This clone was picked up a small number of times. The V and J genes are TRBV4-1 and TRBJ1-5; D is undetermined. The CDR3 is made up of 15 amino acids. Germline CDR1 MGHRA, CDR2 YSYEKL. V was shortened by 0 bases and J by 0 bases, with 6 bases between the two germline ends. Here the CDR3 DNA reads TGCGCCAGCAGCCAAGATCGGGTTAGCAATCAGCCCCAGCATTTT. This gives the protein CASSQDRVSNQPQHF.

With regard to this clone: The junction does not match germline at one end; this may be a read error. The chain joins TRBV4-1 to TRBJ1-4; unclear D gene. Germline CDR1 and CDR2: MGHRA and YSYEKL. This CDR3 region has 15 residues. CDR3 in amino acids: CASSLQWTAKSKLFF. Here the CDR3 DNA reads TGTGCCAGCAGCCTTCAATGGACCGCGAAATCAAAACTGTTTTTT.

The chain links TRBV7-9 to TRBJ2-7; TRBD2 matches at 8 bases. Unmatched junction bases numbered 2, after V lost 1 base and J lost 6 bases. The CDR3 sequence is 13 residues long. Germline-derived CDR1 and CDR2 are SEHNR and FQNEAQ (reference sequence). The CDR3, as DNA: TGTGCCAGCAGCTTAGTGCTAGCGGGCGAGCAGTACTTC. Its translation: CASSLVLAGEQYF.

This clone was picked up a small number of times. The chain uses TRBV7-6 and TRBJ1-1; the D is unclear. Germline CDR1 is SGHVS and CDR2 is FNYEAQ. The CDR3 runs to 15 residues. V lost 1 base and J lost 2, with 11 bases in between. CDR3 residues: CASSLVPASNTEAFF. CDR3 DNA: TGTGCCAGCAGCTTAGTCCCCGCAAGTAACACTGAAGCTTTCTTT.

Relative to its sample, this clone is medium-sized. The chain links TRBV28 to TRBJ2-1; 11 bases are a match to TRBD2. This CDR3 is built from 15 residues. Trimming at V came to 4 bases and at J to 5 bases, leaving 4 bases not matched to a gene. Germline V gene sequence: CDR1 MDHEN, CDR2 SYDVKM. As DNA, the CDR3 is TGTGCCAGCAGTTGGGTAGCGGGAGGGAACAATGAGCAGTTCTTC. Encoded protein: CASSWVAGGNNEQFF. The full variable domain, in which reference TRBV28 and TRBJ2-1 provide the parts outside the CDR3, is DVKVTQSSRYLVKRTGEKVFLECVQDMDHENMFWYRQDPGLGLRLIYFSYDVKMKEKGDIPEGYSVSREKKERFSLILESASTNQTSMYLCASSWVAGGNNEQFFGPGTRLTVL.

By share of the sample, this clone is medium-sized. In DNA form, the CDR3 reads TGCGCCAGCAGCCAAGAATCCGGGGTATGGACTGAAGCTTTCTTT. This sequence encodes CASSQESGVWTEAFF. J is TRBJ1-1 and V is TRBV4-1; D unclear. Germline CDR1 and CDR2: MGHRA and YSYEKL. CDR3 size: 15 residues. V lost 0 bases, J lost 5 bases, and 13 bases lay in between.

The sample holds a few counts of this clone. The chain recombines TRBV6-9 with TRBJ1-3; 8 nucleotides line up with TRBD1. CDR3 length: 15 amino acids. Germline CDR1 MNHGY, CDR2 SVAAGI. V lost 6 bases to trimming and J lost 3 bases; unmatched junction nucleotides: 7. The CDR3 DNA follows: TGTGCCAGCAGCCCCGGACAGGGAGATGGAAACACCATATATTTT. This sequence encodes CASSPGQGDGNTIYF.

The gene calls are TRBV15 and TRBJ2-7; 8 positions match TRBD1. Per the germline V gene, CDR1 is LNHNV and CDR2 is YYDKDF (reference sequence). V shed 0 bases, J shed 5 bases, and the junction held 6 bases outside the gene matches. The CDR3 has 15 residues. As DNA, the CDR3 is TGTGCCACCAGCAGAGATCTTGGACAGGGCCACGAGCAGTACTTC. Translating gives CATSRDLGQGHEQYF.

The V gene is TRBV11-1, the J gene TRBJ2-7; perhaps TRBD2 as D (6 bases). Germline V gives CDR1 SGHAT, CDR2 FQDESV (reference sequence). The V end lost 5 bases, the J end lost 3 bases, and 14 bases lay between the germline ends. The CDR3 length is 14 residues. CDR3 in amino acids: CASSPTGTYYEQYF. In DNA form, the CDR3 reads TGTGCCAGCAGCCCCACCGGGACTTACTACGAGCAGTACTTC.

The chain recombines TRBV4-1 with TRBJ1-1; D perhaps matches TRBD1 (6 bases). Germline-derived CDR1 and CDR2 are MGHRA and YSYEKL. The CDR3 is 17 residues long. Between the trimmed V and J ends, which lost 1 base and 0 bases, there was a span of 15 bases. As DNA, the CDR3 is TGCGCCAGCAGCCAAGTCGGGGGGCGGGCCATGAACACTGAAGCTTTCTTT. Translated, it gives CASSQVGGRAMNTEAFF.

A few counts support this clone. This chain uses TRBV27 with TRBJ2-7; D remains unclear. CDR1 and CDR2 (germline): MNHEY, SMNVEV (reference sequence). V lost 5 bases and J lost 0, with 8 bases in between. This CDR3 is built from 13 residues. The CDR3 protein is CASSLGDSYEQYF. CDR3 nucleotide sequence: TGTGCCAGCAGTCTTGGTGACTCCTACGAGCAGTACTTC.

The chain uses TRBV18 and TRBJ2-5, with 8 bases that match TRBD2. V lost 2 bases and J lost 2; bases outside the gene matches: 4. This CDR3 is 15 amino acids long. Germline CDR1 reads KGHSH; CDR2 reads LQKENI. This chain's CDR3 is CASSPVTSEQETQYF. In DNA, the CDR3 is TGTGCCAGCTCACCAGTGACTAGCGAACAAGAGACCCAGTACTTC.